The source of this T cell receptor (beta chain) is a study of cytomegalovirus exposure and HLA in healthy donors. Notes on the study in general: Per a later analysis, 15,000 to 20,000 TCR beta sequences showed association with HLA alleles at 0.05 false discovery rate. As a later analysis revealed, most CMV-associated TCR beta chains appeared HLA-restricted. The study dropped some indistinguishable V segments, TRBV6-2 and TRBV6-3 among them.

Worth noting for this clone: Its specificity is not known.

PCR was performed using 60 Vbeta and 13 Jbeta primers. The repertoire was sequenced with immunoSEQ multiplex PCR; TCRdb's copy has only in-frame clones and lacks some. The table records some 140,000 clones, around 75% of them present only once. Trimming stripped 3 bases from V and 6 bases from J, with 14 bases between. Germline CDR1 MNHNS, CDR2 SASEGT. CDR3 length equals 14 residues. Sequenced: PBMCs. This TCR came from a female donor in good health and CMV-seronegative. This chain connects TRBV6-1 to TRBJ1-2, with D hard to call. In DNA form, the CDR3 reads TGTGCCAGCAGTGAGAGGGCCCCCCCCCATGGCTACACCTTC. It translates to CASSERAPPHGYTF.